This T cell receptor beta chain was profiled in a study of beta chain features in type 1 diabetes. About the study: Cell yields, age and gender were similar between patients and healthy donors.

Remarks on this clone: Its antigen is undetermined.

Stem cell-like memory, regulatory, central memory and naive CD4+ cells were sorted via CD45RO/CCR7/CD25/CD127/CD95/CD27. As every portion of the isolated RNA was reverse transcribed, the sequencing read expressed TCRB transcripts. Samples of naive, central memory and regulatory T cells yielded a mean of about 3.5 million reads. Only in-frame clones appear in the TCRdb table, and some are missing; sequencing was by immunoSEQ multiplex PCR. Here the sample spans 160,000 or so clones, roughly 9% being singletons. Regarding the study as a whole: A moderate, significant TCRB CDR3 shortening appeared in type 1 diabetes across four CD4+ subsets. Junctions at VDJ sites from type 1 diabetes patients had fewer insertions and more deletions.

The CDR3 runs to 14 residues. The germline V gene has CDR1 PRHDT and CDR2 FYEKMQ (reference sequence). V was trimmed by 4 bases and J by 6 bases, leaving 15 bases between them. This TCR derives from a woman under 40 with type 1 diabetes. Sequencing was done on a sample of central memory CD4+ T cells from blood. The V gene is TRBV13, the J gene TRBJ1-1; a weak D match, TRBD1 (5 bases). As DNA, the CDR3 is TGTGCCAGCAGCTCCCCCCCACCGACAGCTGAAGCTTTCTTT. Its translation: CASSSPPPTAEAFF.